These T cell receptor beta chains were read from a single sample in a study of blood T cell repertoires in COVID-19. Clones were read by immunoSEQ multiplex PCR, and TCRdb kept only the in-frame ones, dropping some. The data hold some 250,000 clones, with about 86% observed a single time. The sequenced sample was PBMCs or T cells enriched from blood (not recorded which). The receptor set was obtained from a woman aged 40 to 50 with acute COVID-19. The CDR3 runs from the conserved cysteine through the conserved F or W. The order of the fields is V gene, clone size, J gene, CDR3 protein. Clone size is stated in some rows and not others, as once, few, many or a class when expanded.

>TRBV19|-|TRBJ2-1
CASSIAGRDSSYNEQFF
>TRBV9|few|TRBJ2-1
CWRAGNEQFF
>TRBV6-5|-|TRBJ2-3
CASSSPWGLSTDTQYF
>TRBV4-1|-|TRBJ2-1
CASSQEAGVYEQFF
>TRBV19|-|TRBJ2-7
CASSTPGTGVHEQYF
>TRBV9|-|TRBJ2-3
CASSVVAGGMGDTQYF
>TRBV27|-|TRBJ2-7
CASSERDTYEQYF
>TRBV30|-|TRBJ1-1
CAWSVAGGTEAFF
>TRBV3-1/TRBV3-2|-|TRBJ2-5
CASSRDREETQYF
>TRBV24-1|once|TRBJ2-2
CATSDEGLAANTGELFF